Below, one T cell receptor beta chain is given with its context. These data are taken from a study of T cell changes during pregnancy in multiple sclerosis. This CDR3 contains 13 residues. CDR1 SQVTM and CDR2 ANQGSEA come from the germline V gene. With 6 bases clipped from V and 0 bases from J, the junction kept 5 bases outside the gene matches. Method: immunoSEQ multiplex PCR; TCRdb's copy keeps in-frame clones and lacks some. This table holds about 59,000 clones, around 93% found once. The sequence was collected from a female donor with multiple sclerosis, enrolled in a pregnancy study. This specimen consisted of CD4+ T cells from peripheral blood mononuclear cells, obtained before pregnancy. J is TRBJ2-7 and V is TRBV29-1, with 7 bases fitting TRBD1. The CDR3 DNA sequence: TGCAGCGTGGAGCCAGGGGGCTCCTACGAGCAGTACTTC. It specifies CSVEPGGSYEQYF.